This T cell receptor (beta chain) was captured in a study of blood T cell repertoires in COVID-19. In the original analysis: Amplifying reference gene primers gave estimates of nucleated cell counts. TCRdb's copy holds only in-frame clones and misses some; the assay was immunoSEQ multiplex PCR. D and trimming come from the DNA, and the V and J calls and clone size come from that table. The sample has over 200,000 clones, 84% seen once. The germline V gene has CDR1 SGHNT and CDR2 YENEEA. The CDR3 length is 16 residues. Trimming shortened V by 5 bases and J by 1 base, and 14 bases separated the two germline ends.

This TCR was sampled from a man in his forties who had recovered from COVID-19. The chain is built from TRBV11-3 and TRBJ2-2, with D perhaps matching TRBD2 (5 bases). The sequencing input was peripheral blood. Written as DNA, the CDR3 is TGTGCCAGCAGCCCCGGACTCGACAAGAACACCGGGGAGCTGTTTTTT. This translates into CASSPGLDKNTGELFF.